This T cell receptor beta chain was retrieved from a study of CD8+CD57+ T cells in acquired aplastic anemia. Genomic DNA, the template, was used for profiling of the TCR beta VDJ and CDR3. From the reads, TCRdb called clonotypes with MiXCR, one entry per CDR3 protein. The repertoire includes about 200,000 distinct CDR3 sequences, 30% to 35% of them detected once, and approximately 1.2% sits in the top ten. This clonotype was detected ten times or more. Between the trimmed V and J ends, which lost 5 bases and 0 bases, there was a span of 16 bases. This CDR3 contains 16 residues. V usage is TRBV12-3 or TRBV12-4 and J usage is TRBJ1-2, with D perhaps matching TRBD1 (5 bases). Sequenced: sorted CD4+, CD8+, or CD8+CD57+ T cells (not recorded which) from PBMCs. This sequence was found in a human donor in good health, serving as a control. The CDR3 loop is CASSLPPGRTNYGYTF. The CDR3, as DNA: TGTGCCAGCAGTCTACCCCCGGGACGGACTAACTATGGCTACACCTTC.